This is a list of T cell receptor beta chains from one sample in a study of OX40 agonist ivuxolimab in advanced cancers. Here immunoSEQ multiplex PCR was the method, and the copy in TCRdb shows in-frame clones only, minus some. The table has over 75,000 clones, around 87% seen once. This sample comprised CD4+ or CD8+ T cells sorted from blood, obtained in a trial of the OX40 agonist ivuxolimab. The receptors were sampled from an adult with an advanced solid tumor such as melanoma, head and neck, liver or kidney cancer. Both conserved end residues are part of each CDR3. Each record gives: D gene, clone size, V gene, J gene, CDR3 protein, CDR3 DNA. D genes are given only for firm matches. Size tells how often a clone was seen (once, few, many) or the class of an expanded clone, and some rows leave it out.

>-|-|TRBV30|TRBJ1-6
CAWSVISNSYNSPLHF
TGTGCCTGGAGTGTAATTTCTAACTCCTATAATTCACCCCTCCACTTT
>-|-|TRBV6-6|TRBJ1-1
CASSYGGVPPEAFF
TGTGCCAGCAGTTACGGTGGGGTTCCGCCTGAAGCTTTCTTT
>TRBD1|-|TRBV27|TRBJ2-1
CASSLRRQGPAEQFF
TGTGCCAGCAGTTTACGGCGACAGGGTCCAGCAGAGCAGTTCTTC
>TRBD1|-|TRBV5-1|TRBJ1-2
CASSEQGDYGYTF
TGCGCCAGCAGCGAGCAGGGGGACTATGGCTACACCTTC
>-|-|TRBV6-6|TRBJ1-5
CASSYSRTLEPQHF
TGTGCCAGCAGTTACTCGAGGACTCTCGAACCCCAGCATTTT
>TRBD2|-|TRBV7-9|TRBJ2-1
CASSFGLAGDHEQFF
TGTGCCAGCAGCTTCGGACTAGCGGGAGATCATGAGCAGTTCTTC
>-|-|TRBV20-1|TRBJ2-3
CSCRRTDTQYF
TGCAGCTGCCGGCGCACAGATACGCAGTATTTT
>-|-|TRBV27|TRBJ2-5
CASSLSYQETQYF
TGTGCCAGCAGTTTATCGTATCAAGAGACCCAGTACTTC
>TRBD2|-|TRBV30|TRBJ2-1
CAWSVRASGSSEQFF
TGTGCCTGGAGTGTCCGGGCTAGCGGGAGCAGTGAGCAGTTCTTC
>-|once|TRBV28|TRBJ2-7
CASSLPGQSKEQYF
TGTGCCAGCAGTTTACCCGGACAGAGCAAAGAGCAGTACTTC
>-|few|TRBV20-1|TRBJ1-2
CSAPLVGGYTF
TGCAGTGCCCCTTTGGTAGGAGGCTACACCTTC
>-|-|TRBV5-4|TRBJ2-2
CASMRTANTGELFF
TGTGCCAGCATGCGGACAGCAAACACCGGGGAGCTGTTTTTT
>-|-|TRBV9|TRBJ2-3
CASSLRPGMGDTQYF
TGTGCCAGCAGCCTAAGACCAGGGATGGGAGATACGCAGTATTTT
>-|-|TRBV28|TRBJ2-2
CASSSGGWELFF
TGTGCCAGCAGTTCCGGGGGCTGGGAGCTGTTTTTT
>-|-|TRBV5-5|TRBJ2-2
CASSLIPGSNTGELFF
TGTGCCAGCAGCTTGATTCCGGGATCGAACACCGGGGAGCTGTTTTTT
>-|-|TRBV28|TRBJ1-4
CASSSGRNEKLFF
TGTGCCAGCAGTTCGGGGCGCAATGAAAAACTGTTTTTT
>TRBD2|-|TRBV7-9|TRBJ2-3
CASSPARLAGGGDTQYF
TGTGCCAGCAGCCCAGCCCGCCTAGCGGGAGGTGGTGATACGCAGTATTTT
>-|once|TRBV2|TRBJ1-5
CASVLGGDQPQHF
TGTGCCAGCGTCTTGGGGGGAGATCAGCCCCAGCATTTT
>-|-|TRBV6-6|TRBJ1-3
CASSSLRDGNTIYF
TGTGCCAGCAGCTCCCTTCGCGATGGAAACACCATATATTTT
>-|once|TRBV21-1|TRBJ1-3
CASSKGDARSGNTIYF
TGTGCCAGCAGCAAAGGCGACGCAAGGTCCGGAAACACCATATATTTT
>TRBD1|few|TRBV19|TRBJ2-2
CASTPRDSSNTGELFF
TGTGCCAGTACCCCCCGGGACAGTTCGAACACCGGGGAGCTGTTTTTT
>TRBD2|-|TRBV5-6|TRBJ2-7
CASSSKRRGLAGEEQYF
TGTGCCAGCAGCTCCAAAAGGCGGGGACTAGCGGGAGAGGAGCAGTACTTC
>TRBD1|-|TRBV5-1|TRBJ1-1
CASSLGQGPNTEAFF
TGCGCCAGCAGCTTGGGACAGGGGCCGAACACTGAAGCTTTCTTT
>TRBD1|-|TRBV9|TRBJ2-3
CASSVESLRGRGLADTQYF
TGTGCCAGCAGCGTAGAGTCTTTACGGGGCAGGGGGTTGGCAGATACGCAGTATTTT
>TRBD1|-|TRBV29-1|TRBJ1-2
CSAQGDGYTF
TGCAGCGCCCAGGGGGACGGCTACACCTTC
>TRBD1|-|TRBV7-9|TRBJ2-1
CASSTGVSAYNEQFF
TGTGCCAGCTCAACAGGGGTTAGTGCCTACAATGAGCAGTTCTTC